Described below is a single TCR beta chain sequence and its context. As yet, its antigen is unknown. Healthy Caucasian donors formed the entire cohort. This sample is drawn from a study of identical twins. General study results and limits: For cord blood, abundant beta clonotypes had fewer insertions, unlike memory repertoires, which showed none. Analyses based on zero insertions could be partly confounded by invariant MAIT and iNKT cells.

Template switching added a universal primer site; cDNA carried unique molecular identifiers. Using its own MiXCR run on the 5' RACE reads, TCRdb lists one record per CDR3 protein. The data show 350,000 to 450,000 distinct CDR3 sequences, with less than 20% seen just once and 10% to 15% held by the top ten. Trimming removed 2 bases from V and 5 bases from J, with 19 bases in between. Germline V gene lookup returns CDR1 SGHTA and CDR2 FQGNSA. The CDR3 sequence is 17 residues long. The sequence derives from a man over 45 in good health. V is TRBV7-2 and J is TRBJ2-1; perhaps TRBD2 as D (5 bases). Source material: naive T cells sorted from blood. CDR3 sequence reads: CASSLSTGWSLDNEQFF. The CDR3 region has the DNA TGTGCCAGCAGCTTATCCACCGGTTGGTCACTAGACAATGAGCAGTTCTTC.